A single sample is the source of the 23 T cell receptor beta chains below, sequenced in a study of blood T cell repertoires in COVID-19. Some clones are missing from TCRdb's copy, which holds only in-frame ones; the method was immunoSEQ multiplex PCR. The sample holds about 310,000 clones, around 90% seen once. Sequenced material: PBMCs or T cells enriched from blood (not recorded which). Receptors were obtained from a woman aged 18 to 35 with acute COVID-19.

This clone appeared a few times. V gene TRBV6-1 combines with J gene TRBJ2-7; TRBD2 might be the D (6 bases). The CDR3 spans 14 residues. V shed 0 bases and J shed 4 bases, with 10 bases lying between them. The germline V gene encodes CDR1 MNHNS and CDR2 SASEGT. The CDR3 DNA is TGTGCCAGCAGTGAAGCCCTGACTAGTTACGAGCAGTACTTC. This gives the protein CASSEALTSYEQYF.

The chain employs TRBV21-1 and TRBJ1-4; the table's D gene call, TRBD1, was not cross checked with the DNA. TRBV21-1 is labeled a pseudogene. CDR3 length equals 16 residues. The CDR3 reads CASSKVTGATNEKLFF. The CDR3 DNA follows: TGTGCCAGCAGCAAAGTTACAGGGGCAACTAATGAAAAACTGTTTTTT.

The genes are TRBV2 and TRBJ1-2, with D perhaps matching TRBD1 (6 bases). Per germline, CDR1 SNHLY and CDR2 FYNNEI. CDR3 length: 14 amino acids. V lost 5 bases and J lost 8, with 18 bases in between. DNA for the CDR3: TGTGCCAGCAGTAATAGACAGGAGGTGTGGGGCTACACCTTC. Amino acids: CASSNRQEVWGYTF.

CDR3 protein: CASSLLGHHTDTQYF. For the CDR3, the DNA is TGTGCCAGCAGTCTTCTAGGACACCACACAGATACGCAGTATTTT. The chain has TRBV6-2 or TRBV6-3 and TRBJ2-3; D is possibly TRBD1 (5 bases). Germline-derived CDR1 and CDR2 are MNHEY and SVGEGT. V was cut by 5 bases and J by 2 bases, with 14 bases left in between. This CDR3 contains 15 residues.

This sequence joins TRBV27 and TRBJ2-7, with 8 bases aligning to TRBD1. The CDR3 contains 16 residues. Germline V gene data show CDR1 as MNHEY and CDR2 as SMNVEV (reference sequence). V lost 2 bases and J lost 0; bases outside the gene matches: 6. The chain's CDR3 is CASSLRGGQVSYEQYF. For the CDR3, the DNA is TGTGCCAGCAGTTTAAGAGGGGGACAGGTCTCCTACGAGCAGTACTTC.

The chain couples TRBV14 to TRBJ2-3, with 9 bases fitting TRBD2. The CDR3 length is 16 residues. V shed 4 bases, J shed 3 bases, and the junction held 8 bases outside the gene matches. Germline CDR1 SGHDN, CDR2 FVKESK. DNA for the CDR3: TGTGCCAGCAGCCCCATAGCGGGAGAATCTACAGATACGCAGTATTTT. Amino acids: CASSPIAGESTDTQYF.

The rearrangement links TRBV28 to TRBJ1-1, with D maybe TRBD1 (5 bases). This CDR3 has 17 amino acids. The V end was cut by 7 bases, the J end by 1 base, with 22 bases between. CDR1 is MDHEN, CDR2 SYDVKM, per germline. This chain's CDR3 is CASTRKDKLFRNTEAFF. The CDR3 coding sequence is TGTGCCAGCACCCGGAAGGACAAACTCTTCAGGAACACTGAAGCTTTCTTT.

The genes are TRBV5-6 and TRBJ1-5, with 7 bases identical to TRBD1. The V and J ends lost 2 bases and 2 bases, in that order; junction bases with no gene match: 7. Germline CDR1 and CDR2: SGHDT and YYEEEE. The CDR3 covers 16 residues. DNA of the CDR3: TGTGCCAGCAGCTTCAAACAGGGGTTTGGCAATCAGCCCCAGCATTTT. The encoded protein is CASSFKQGFGNQPQHF.

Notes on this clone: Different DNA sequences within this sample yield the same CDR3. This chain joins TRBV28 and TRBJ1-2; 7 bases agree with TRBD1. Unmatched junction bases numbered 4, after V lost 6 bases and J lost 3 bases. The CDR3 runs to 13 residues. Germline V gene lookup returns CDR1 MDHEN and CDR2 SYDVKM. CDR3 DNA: TGTGCCAGCAGCCCAGGACAGGACTATGGCTACACCTTC. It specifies CASSPGQDYGYTF.

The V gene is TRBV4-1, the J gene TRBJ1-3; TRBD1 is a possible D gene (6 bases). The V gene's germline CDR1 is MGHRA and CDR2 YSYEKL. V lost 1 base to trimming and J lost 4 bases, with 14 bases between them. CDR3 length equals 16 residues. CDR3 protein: CASSQGDTLIGNTIYF. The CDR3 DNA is TGCGCCAGCAGCCAAGGGGACACACTTATCGGAAACACCATATATTTT.

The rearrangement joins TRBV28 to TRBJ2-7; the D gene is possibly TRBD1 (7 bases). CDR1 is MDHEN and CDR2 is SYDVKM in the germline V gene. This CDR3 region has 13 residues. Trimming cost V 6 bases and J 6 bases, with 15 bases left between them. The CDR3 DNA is TGTGCCAGCAGGGGGCAGGGGGGCGGCGAGCAGTACTTC. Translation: CASRGQGGGEQYF.

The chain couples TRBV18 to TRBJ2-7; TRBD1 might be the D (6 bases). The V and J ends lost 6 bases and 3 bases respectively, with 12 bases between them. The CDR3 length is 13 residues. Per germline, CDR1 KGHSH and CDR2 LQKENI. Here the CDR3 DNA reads TGTGCCAGCTCTGGGGCAGGGGACTACGAGCAGTACTTC. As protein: CASSGAGDYEQYF.

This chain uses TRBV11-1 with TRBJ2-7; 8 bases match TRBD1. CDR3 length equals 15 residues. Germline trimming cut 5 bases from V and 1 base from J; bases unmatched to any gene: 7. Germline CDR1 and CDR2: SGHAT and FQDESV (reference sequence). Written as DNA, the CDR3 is TGTGCCAGCAGCAACTCCGGGACAGGATCCTACGAGCAGTACTTC. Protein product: CASSNSGTGSYEQYF.

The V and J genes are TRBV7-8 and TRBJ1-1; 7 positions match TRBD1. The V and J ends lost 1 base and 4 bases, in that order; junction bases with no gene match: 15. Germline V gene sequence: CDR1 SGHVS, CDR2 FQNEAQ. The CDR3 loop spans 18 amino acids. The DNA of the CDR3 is TGTGCCAGCAGCTTAGAACGGTTTCCCGTCACAGGGGCCACTGAAGCTTTCTTT. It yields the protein CASSLERFPVTGATEAFF.

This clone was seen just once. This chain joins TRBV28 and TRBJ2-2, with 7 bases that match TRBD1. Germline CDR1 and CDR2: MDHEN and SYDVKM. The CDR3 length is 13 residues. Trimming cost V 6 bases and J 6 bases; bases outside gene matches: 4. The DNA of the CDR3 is TGTGCCAGCAGATATACAGGGGCCGGGGAGCTGTTTTTT. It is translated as CASRYTGAGELFF.

CDR3 region: CASTAGPAEQYF. CDR3 nucleotides: TGTGCCAGCACCGCGGGCCCAGCGGAGCAGTACTTC. The rearrangement uses TRBV28 and TRBJ2-7; maybe TRBD2 (5 bases). V was shortened by 7 bases and J by 7 bases, with 14 bases between the two germline ends. CDR1 is MDHEN and CDR2 is SYDVKM in the germline V gene. CDR3 length equals 12 residues.

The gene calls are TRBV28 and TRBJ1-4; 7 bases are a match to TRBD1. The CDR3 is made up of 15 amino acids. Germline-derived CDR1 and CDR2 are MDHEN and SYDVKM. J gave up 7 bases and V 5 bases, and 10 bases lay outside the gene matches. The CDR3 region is CASSPQTGVSEKLFF. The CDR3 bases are TGTGCCAGCAGTCCCCAAACAGGGGTCAGTGAAAAACTGTTTTTT.

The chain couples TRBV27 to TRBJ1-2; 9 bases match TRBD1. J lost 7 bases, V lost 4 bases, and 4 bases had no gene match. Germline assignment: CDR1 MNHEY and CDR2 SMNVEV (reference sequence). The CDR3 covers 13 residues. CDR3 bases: TGTGCCAGCAGTTCACAGGGGGCTTCTGGCTACACCTTC. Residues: CASSSQGASGYTF.

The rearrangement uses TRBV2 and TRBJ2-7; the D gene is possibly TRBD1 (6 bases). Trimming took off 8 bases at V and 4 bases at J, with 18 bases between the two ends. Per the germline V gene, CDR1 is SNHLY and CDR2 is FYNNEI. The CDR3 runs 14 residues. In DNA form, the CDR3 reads TGTGCCAGCTTATCGCAGGGGAAGGGTTACGAGCAGTACTTC. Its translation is CASLSQGKGYEQYF.

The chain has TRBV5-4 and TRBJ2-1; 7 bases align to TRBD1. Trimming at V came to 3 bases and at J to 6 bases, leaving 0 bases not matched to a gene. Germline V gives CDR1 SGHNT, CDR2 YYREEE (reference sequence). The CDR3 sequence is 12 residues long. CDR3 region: CASSWDSNEQFF. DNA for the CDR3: TGTGCCAGCAGCTGGGACAGCAATGAGCAGTTCTTC.

The CDR3 loop reads CASSINQGRAVNTEAFF. The CDR3 DNA reads TGTGCCAGTAGTATTAATCAGGGCCGCGCGGTTAACACTGAAGCTTTCTTT. V is TRBV19 and J is TRBJ1-1, with a weak D call TRBD1 (5 bases). Germline assignment: CDR1 LNHDA and CDR2 SQIVND (reference sequence). The CDR3 sequence is 17 residues long. The V gene lost 3 bases and the J gene lost 2 bases, with 19 bases spanning the gap.

DNA of the CDR3: TGTGCCAGCAGCTTGGTACAGGGAGAAAAGTTCTTC. Protein product: CASSLVQGEKFF. The chain uses TRBV5-6 and TRBJ2-1; D may be TRBD1 (6 bases). The germline V gene encodes CDR1 SGHDT and CDR2 YYEEEE. Deletions cut 0 bases from V and 14 bases from J, with 12 bases between. The CDR3 spans 12 residues.

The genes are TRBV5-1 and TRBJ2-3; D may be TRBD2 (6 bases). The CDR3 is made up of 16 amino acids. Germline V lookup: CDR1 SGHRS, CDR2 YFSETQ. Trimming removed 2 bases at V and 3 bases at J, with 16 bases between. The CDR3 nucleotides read TGCGCCAGCAGCTTTAGGATCGGGAGTATTACAGATACGCAGTATTTT. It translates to CASSFRIGSITDTQYF.